This T cell receptor beta chain was captured by sequencing in a study of blood T cell repertoires in COVID-19. V was cut by 6 bases and J by 4 bases, with 10 bases left in between. This CDR3 has 12 residues. Germline assignment: CDR1 KGHSH and CDR2 LQKENI. In its sample, this clone was seen a few times. Produced via immunoSEQ multiplex PCR; TCRdb's table is partial and in-frame only. Of a few hundred thousand clones in the sample, around 81% were seen once. The sequencing input was peripheral blood. The chain employs TRBV18 and TRBJ2-7; TRBD2 might be the D (5 bases). The clonotype was recovered from a woman aged 70-85 years with acute or convalescent COVID-19. This CDR3 is CASSRGMYEQYF. CDR3 in DNA: TGTGCCAGCTCCCGGGGTATGTACGAGCAGTACTTC.